Following are 18 T cell receptor beta chains from one sample sequenced in a study of spatial heterogeneity in lung cancer. Time point: blood at routine non-recurrence follow-up after resection. One entry per CDR3 protein results from TCRdb running MiXCR on the 5' RACE reads. The table shows roughly 17,000 distinct CDR3 sequences, with about 9% occurring only once. Source: PBMCs, taken at follow-up. These receptor sequences come from a female donor with early-stage non-small cell lung cancer.

This clonotype was observed many times. The CDR3 reads CASSLGGEGPGQNEQFF. For the CDR3, the DNA is TGCGCCAGCAGCTTGGGCGGGGAGGGACCAGGGCAAAATGAGCAGTTCTTC. The chain recombines TRBV5-1 with TRBJ2-1; 7 nucleotides match TRBD2. Germline assignment: CDR1 SGHRS and CDR2 YFSETQ. The CDR3 has 17 amino acids. V lost 0 bases to trimming and J lost 7 bases; unmatched junction nucleotides: 13.

This clonotype was seen repeatedly, ten times or more. V is TRBV7-9 and J is TRBJ2-2; TRBD1 is a possible D gene (6 bases). CDR3 length equals 15 residues. Deletions cut 2 bases from V and 3 bases from J, with 10 bases between. Per germline, CDR1 SEHNR and CDR2 FQNEAQ (reference sequence). In nucleotides, the CDR3 is TGTGCCAGCAGCTTAACAGGGACCTACACCGGGGAGCTGTTTTTT. This sequence encodes CASSLTGTYTGELFF.

This clonotype was counted ten times or more. V is TRBV18 and J is TRBJ1-5; unclear D gene. The V gene lost 2 bases and the J gene lost 1 base, with 9 bases spanning the gap. Germline values: CDR1 KGHSH, CDR2 LQKENI. The CDR3 consists of 15 residues. CDR3 in DNA: TGTGCCAGCTCACCAGGGGTCCTGAGCAATCAGCCCCAGCATTTT. Its protein is CASSPGVLSNQPQHF.

There are many counts of this clonotype. This chain connects TRBV6-5 to TRBJ2-2; possible D gene TRBD2, 6 bases. Trimming cost V 5 bases and J 7 bases, with 14 bases left between them. This CDR3 is 14 amino acids long. Germline assignment: CDR1 MNHEY and CDR2 SVGAGI. The CDR3 DNA sequence: TGTGCCAGCAGTCCCCAGGGACTGCTCGGGGAGCTGTTTTTT. Its translation is CASSPQGLLGELFF.

In its sample, this clonotype was seen many times. Here the CDR3 reads CATSTDAETGRGTGELFF. The CDR3 DNA follows: TGTGCCACCAGCACAGACGCAGAGACAGGGCGGGGCACCGGGGAGCTGTTTTTT. The rearrangement uses TRBV15 and TRBJ2-2; possible D gene TRBD1, 7 bases. V was cut by 4 bases and J by 4 bases, with 22 bases left in between. The CDR3 has 18 amino acids. Per germline, CDR1 LNHNV and CDR2 YYDKDF (reference sequence).

The rearrangement uses TRBV7-9 and TRBJ2-1; D possibly corresponds to TRBD1 (6 bases). V lost 8 bases to trimming and J lost 7 bases, with 24 bases between them. The CDR3 length is 16 residues. Germline CDR1 SEHNR, CDR2 FQNEAQ (reference sequence). CDR3 loop: CASGRPIRGFGNEQFF. The CDR3 DNA reads as TGTGCCAGCGGACGCCCAATAAGGGGGTTTGGGAATGAGCAGTTCTTC. The complete variable domain, with remaining parts taken from reference TRBV7-9 and TRBJ2-1, reads DTGVSQNPRHKITKRGQNVTFRCDPISEHNRLYWYRQTLGQGPEFLTYFQNEAQLEKSRLLSDRFSAERPKGSFSTLEIQRTEQGDSAMYLCASGRPIRGFGNEQFFGPGTRLTVL.

Ten or more counts support this clonotype. This chain connects TRBV6-2 or TRBV6-3 to TRBJ2-5, with a weak D call TRBD2 (7 bases). Trimming pared 2 bases from V and 4 bases from J, leaving 14 bases between. This CDR3 region has 15 residues. CDR1 MNHEY and CDR2 SVGEGT come from the germline V gene. This CDR3 is CASSYAGAPGETQYF. The CDR3 DNA is TGTGCCAGCAGTTACGCGGGGGCTCCCGGAGAGACCCAGTACTTC.

This clonotype was picked up a small number of times. CDR3 sequence reads: CASSLWAANTGELFF. In DNA, the CDR3 is TGTGCCAGCAGTTTGTGGGCAGCGAACACCGGGGAGCTGTTTTTT. The genes are TRBV12-3 or TRBV12-4 and TRBJ2-2; D uncertain. V shed 3 bases and J shed 0 bases, with 8 bases lying between them. The CDR3 is 15 amino acids.

This clonotype was picked up many times. The chain combines TRBV4-1 with TRBJ2-7; TRBD1 or TRBD2 may be the D gene (5 bases each). The CDR3 has 17 amino acids. Germline assignment: CDR1 MGHRA and CDR2 YSYEKL. V lost 2 bases and J lost 6, with 23 bases in between. The chain's CDR3 is CASSQRPVTGLGREQYF. For the CDR3, the DNA is TGCGCCAGCAGCCAAAGGCCGGTGACGGGGCTGGGTCGCGAGCAGTACTTC.

Many counts were recorded for this clonotype. This rearrangement joins TRBV19 to TRBJ2-5; possibly TRBD1 or TRBD2 for D (5 bases each). CDR1 is LNHDA, CDR2 SQIVND, per germline (reference sequence). CDR3 length equals 14 residues. V lost 4 bases and J 5 bases, leaving 14 bases between the germline ends. In nucleotides, the CDR3 is TGTGCCAGTAGTACCTATCGGGGCCGGGAGACCCAGTACTTC. This encodes CASSTYRGRETQYF.

This clonotype was detected many times. DNA of the CDR3: TGTGCCAGCAGCATGCTCAGGGGGCGGCTAACCTTGCAGTTCTTC. Protein sequence: CASSMLRGRLTLQFF. This rearrangement joins TRBV7-2 to TRBJ2-1; 8 bases match TRBD1. There are 15 residues in the CDR3. Trimming cost V 5 bases and J 12 bases; bases outside gene matches: 15. Germline values: CDR1 SGHTA, CDR2 FQGNSA.

Many counts were recorded for this clonotype. This chain connects TRBV5-1 to TRBJ2-5; D unresolved. In germline, CDR1 is SGHRS, CDR2 YFSETQ. The CDR3 has 11 amino acids. The V gene lost 5 bases and the J gene lost 5 bases, with 7 bases spanning the gap. The CDR3 nucleotides are TGCGCCAGCAGAACCCGGGAGACCCAGTACTTC. It yields the protein CASRTRETQYF.

The V gene is TRBV9, the J gene TRBJ2-7; 9 bases are shared with TRBD1. V was clipped by 2 bases and J by 6 bases; unmatched bases: 3. Germline values: CDR1 SGDLS, CDR2 YYNGEE. CDR3 length equals 13 residues. Written as DNA, the CDR3 is TGTGCCAGCAGCGTGATGACAGGGGGCGAGCAGTACTTC. This encodes CASSVMTGGEQYF. Full variable domain (missing parts from reference TRBV9 and TRBJ2-7): DSGVTQTPKHLITATGQRVTLRCSPRSGDLSVYWYQQSLDQGLQFLIQYYNGEERAKGNILERFSAQQFPDLHSELNLSSLELGDSALYFCASSVMTGGEQYFGPGTRLTVT.

This clonotype showed up many times. The rearrangement joins TRBV4-1 to TRBJ1-1; D possibly corresponds to TRBD1 (5 bases). Trimming left V 2 bases short and J 1 base short, with 11 bases between. There are 15 residues in the CDR3. CDR1 is MGHRA, CDR2 YSYEKL, per germline. The CDR3 nucleotides are TGCGCCAGCAGCCAACAAGGGGCGCAGAACACTGAAGCTTTCTTT. Its translation is CASSQQGAQNTEAFF.

This chain uses TRBV5-1 with TRBJ1-2; TRBD1 is a possible D gene (5 bases). There are 16 residues in the CDR3. Trimming took off 0 bases at V and 3 bases at J, with 15 bases between the two ends. Germline V gene data show CDR1 as SGHRS and CDR2 as YFSETQ. CDR3 DNA: TGCGCCAGCAGCTTGGCCTCATCGGGACGGGACTATGGCTACACCTTC. Encoded protein: CASSLASSGRDYGYTF.

The DNA of the CDR3 is TGTGCCAGCAGCCAAGCGGCTGGGAGGGCGGATCTAGGAATGGTCAAAAACATTCAGTACTTC. It yields the protein CASSQAAGRADLGMVKNIQYF. The genes are TRBV14 and TRBJ2-4; the match to TRBD2 covers 7 bases. There are 21 residues in the CDR3. Germline loops: CDR1 SGHDN, CDR2 FVKESK. V was pared by 1 base and J by 3 bases, with 21 bases of the junction left unmatched.

This clonotype was detected many times. CDR3 nucleotides: TGTGCCAGCAGCTATCGGGGGGGCTTCGAGCAGTACTTC. This sequence encodes CASSYRGGFEQYF. The V gene is TRBV7-2, the J gene TRBJ2-7, with TRBD2 matching over 8 bases. V lost 4 bases, J lost 6 bases, and 5 bases stayed unmatched. CDR1 SGHTA and CDR2 FQGNSA come from the germline V gene. The CDR3 runs 13 residues.

Ten or more counts support this clonotype. CDR3 loop: CAWNRNSNQPQHF. CDR3 nucleotides: TGTGCCTGGAACCGAAATAGCAATCAGCCCCAGCATTTT. This chain links TRBV30 with TRBJ1-5; no reliable D call. V lost 4 bases and J lost 0, with 7 bases in between. CDR1 is GTSNPN, CDR2 SVGIG, per germline (reference sequence). The CDR3 spans 13 residues.